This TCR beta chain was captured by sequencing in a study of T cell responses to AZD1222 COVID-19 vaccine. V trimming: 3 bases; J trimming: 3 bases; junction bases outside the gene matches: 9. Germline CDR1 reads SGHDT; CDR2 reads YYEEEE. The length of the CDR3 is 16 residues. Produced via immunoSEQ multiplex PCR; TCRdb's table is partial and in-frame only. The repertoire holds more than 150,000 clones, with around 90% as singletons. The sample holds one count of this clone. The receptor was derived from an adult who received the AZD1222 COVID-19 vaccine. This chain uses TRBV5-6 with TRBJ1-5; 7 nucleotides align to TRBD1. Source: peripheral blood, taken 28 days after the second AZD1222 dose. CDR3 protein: CASSSGGTAYNQPQHF. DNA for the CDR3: TGTGCCAGCAGCTCGGGGGGGACAGCCTACAATCAGCCCCAGCATTTT.